The 18 T cell receptor beta chains presented below share a single source sample, sequenced in a study of CD8+ T cells in alopecia areata. The authors extracted RNA and reverse transcribed it into cDNA as the sequencing template. Assay used: immunoSEQ multiplex PCR; TCRdb lists only in-frame clones, some missing. The table records fewer than 150,000 clones, roughly 80% of them present only once. Noted treatment: oral pan-JAK inhibitor, 5-10 mg twice daily. The starting material was CD8+ T cells sorted from blood, obtained at week 4, from a patient treated with tofacitinib. These receptor sequences come from a human donor with alopecia areata.

The chain couples TRBV7-9 to TRBJ2-1, with 13 bases lining up with TRBD2. Looked up from germline, CDR1 is SEHNR and CDR2 is FQNEAQ (reference sequence). CDR3 length equals 16 residues. V lost 3 bases, J lost 7 bases, and 6 bases stayed unmatched. This chain's CDR3 is CASSLGLAGTPNEQFF. For the CDR3, the DNA is TGTGCCAGCAGCTTGGGACTAGCGGGGACCCCGAATGAGCAGTTCTTC.

The V call is TRBV11-2, the J call TRBJ2-5, with no clear D. The CDR3 loop spans 11 amino acids. V was trimmed by 5 bases and J by 4 bases, leaving 5 bases between them. The germline gives CDR1 SGHAT, CDR2 FQNNGV. CDR3 sequence (DNA): TGTGCCAGCAGCCGAGGAGAGACCCAGTACTTC. This codes for CASSRGETQYF.

The rearrangement joins TRBV4-3 to TRBJ2-1, with 7 bases fitting TRBD1. V shed 3 bases, J shed 0 bases, and the junction held 2 bases outside the gene matches. Germline V gives CDR1 LGHNA, CDR2 YSLEER. The CDR3 loop spans 15 amino acids. In nucleotides, the CDR3 is TGCGCCAGCAGCCAGACAGGGAACTCCTACAATGAGCAGTTCTTC. This gives the protein CASSQTGNSYNEQFF.

Regarding this clone: Other DNA sequences in the same sample also yield this CDR3. The V gene is TRBV6-5, the J gene TRBJ2-7, with 8 nucleotides matching TRBD1. V dropped 2 bases and J dropped 2; count of bases not matched to a gene: 2. This CDR3 comprises 14 residues. Germline V CDR1 and CDR2: MNHEY, SVGAGI. The CDR3 reads CASSYGQGAYEQYF. DNA for the CDR3: TGTGCCAGCAGTTACGGACAGGGAGCCTACGAGCAGTACTTC.

The V and J genes are TRBV4-1 and TRBJ2-2, with D perhaps TRBD2 (5 bases). From germline, CDR1 is MGHRA and CDR2 YSYEKL. The CDR3 is 16 residues long. Trimming cost V 2 bases and J 0 bases, with 10 bases left between them. The CDR3 loop reads CASSQFRGTNTGELFF. For the CDR3, the DNA is TGCGCCAGCAGCCAATTCCGGGGAACGAACACCGGGGAGCTGTTTTTT.

This rearrangement joins TRBV6-5 to TRBJ2-2, with D possibly being TRBD2 (6 bases). Germline V lookup: CDR1 MNHEY, CDR2 SVGAGI. V lost 4 bases to trimming and J lost 2 bases, with 8 bases between them. This CDR3 has 14 residues. The DNA of the CDR3 is TGTGCCAGCAGTTGGGGGGAAAACACCGGGGAGCTGTTTTTT. Translation: CASSWGENTGELFF.

The gene calls are TRBV4-3 and TRBJ2-5, with a possible D match to TRBD1 (6 bases). The CDR3 consists of 14 residues. The germline gives CDR1 LGHNA, CDR2 YSLEER. Trimming shortened V by 2 bases and J by 4 bases, and 11 bases separated the two germline ends. CDR3 protein: CASSQNRAPETQYF. In DNA, the CDR3 is TGCGCCAGCAGCCAAAACAGGGCCCCAGAGACCCAGTACTTC.

The V gene is TRBV19, the J gene TRBJ2-7; 7 nucleotides line up with TRBD2. The CDR3 is made up of 16 amino acids. With 3 bases clipped from V and 2 bases from J, the junction kept 10 bases outside the gene matches. Germline V gives CDR1 LNHDA, CDR2 SQIVND (reference sequence). The CDR3 DNA reads as TGTGCCAGTAGTATCCCCACTGGTGGGGGGGCCTACGAGCAGTACTTC. Amino acids: CASSIPTGGGAYEQYF.

The genes are TRBV5-1 and TRBJ1-5, with 9 bases that match TRBD1. The CDR3 sequence is 14 residues long. V trimming: 1 base; J trimming: 7 bases; junction bases outside the gene matches: 3. Germline V gene lookup returns CDR1 SGHRS and CDR2 YFSETQ. Here the CDR3 DNA reads TGCGCCAGCAGCTTGCTGGGACAGGGACAGCCCCAGCATTTT. Translating gives CASSLLGQGQPQHF.

The gene calls are TRBV5-6 and TRBJ2-5; no clear D. This CDR3 spans 13 amino acids. CDR1 SGHDT and CDR2 YYEEEE come from the germline V gene. V gave up 0 bases and J gave up 2 bases, with 5 bases separating them. The CDR3 DNA reads TGTGCCAGCAGCTTGGGTGGGCAAGAGACCCAGTACTTC. Translation gives CASSLGGQETQYF.

The chain combines TRBV7-3 with TRBJ2-3, with a possible D match to TRBD2 (6 bases). Per the germline V gene, CDR1 is SGHTA and CDR2 is FQGTGA. CDR3 length: 16 amino acids. Trimming left V 2 bases short and J 5 bases short, with 17 bases between. The DNA for the CDR3 is TGTGCCAGCAGCTTATTGGCTAGCGAGGGCCTAGATACGCAGTATTTT. This codes for CASSLLASEGLDTQYF.

The CDR3 here is CASSLTAARDSPLHF. Here the CDR3 DNA reads TGTGCCAGCAGCTTAACGGCAGCCCGGGATTCACCCCTCCACTTT. This chain uses TRBV7-3 with TRBJ1-6; D is undetermined. CDR1 and CDR2 from the germline V gene are SGHTA and FQGTGA. The length of the CDR3 is 15 residues. Between the trimmed V and J ends, which lost 0 bases and 8 bases, there was a span of 11 bases.

The chain links TRBV4-1 to TRBJ2-7; D is possibly TRBD1 (6 bases). V was shortened by 0 bases and J by 0 bases, with 12 bases between the two germline ends. CDR3 length: 16 residues. Per germline, CDR1 MGHRA and CDR2 YSYEKL. The CDR3 region is CASSQENRASSYEQYF. As DNA, the CDR3 is TGCGCCAGCAGCCAAGAGAACAGGGCCAGCTCCTACGAGCAGTACTTC.

V is TRBV4-1 and J is TRBJ2-7; D is unclear. V was cut by 3 bases and J by 5 bases, with 17 bases left in between. The CDR3 has 15 residues. Looked up from germline, CDR1 is MGHRA and CDR2 is YSYEKL. The CDR3 nucleotides are TGCGCCAGCAGCCAGACGAGAATTGGGGTCCACGAGCAGTACTTC. Its translation: CASSQTRIGVHEQYF.

The V call is TRBV6-6, the J call TRBJ2-1; D is ambiguous. Trimming stripped 0 bases from V and 3 bases from J, with 9 bases between. The CDR3 spans 15 residues. Germline-derived CDR1 and CDR2 are MNHNY and SVGAGI (reference sequence). In nucleotides, the CDR3 is TGTGCCAGCAGTTACTCAGGAGTCAGCTACAATGAGCAGTTCTTC. It translates to CASSYSGVSYNEQFF.

The gene calls are TRBV18 and TRBJ2-7, with TRBD1 identical over 7 bases. The CDR3 sequence is 15 residues long. After removal of 5 bases from V and 3 bases from J, the junction contained 10 bases not matched to a gene. Per the germline V gene, CDR1 is KGHSH and CDR2 is LQKENI. The CDR3 DNA reads as TGTGCCAGCTCATTTCGACAGGGCCCCGTCTACGAGCAGTACTTC. Protein product: CASSFRQGPVYEQYF.

CDR3 in amino acids: CASSPIAGVEEQFF. CDR3 sequence (DNA): TGTGCCAGCAGCCCGATAGCGGGGGTGGAGGAGCAGTTCTTC. The J gene is TRBJ2-1, the V gene TRBV7-8; 9 bases are a match to TRBD2. Per germline, CDR1 SGHVS and CDR2 FQNEAQ. Trimming cost V 5 bases and J 10 bases; bases outside gene matches: 9. This CDR3 is 14 amino acids long.

The chain carries TRBV7-9 and TRBJ2-2, with D possibly matching TRBD1 (7 bases). Looked up from germline, CDR1 is SEHNR and CDR2 is FQNEAQ (reference sequence). Trimming cost V 5 bases and J 4 bases, with 17 bases left between them. The CDR3 has 16 amino acids. CDR3 coding DNA: TGTGCCAGCAGCCGTAGACAGGGAGGAGGCACCGGGGAGCTGTTTTTT. It encodes CASSRRQGGGTGELFF.